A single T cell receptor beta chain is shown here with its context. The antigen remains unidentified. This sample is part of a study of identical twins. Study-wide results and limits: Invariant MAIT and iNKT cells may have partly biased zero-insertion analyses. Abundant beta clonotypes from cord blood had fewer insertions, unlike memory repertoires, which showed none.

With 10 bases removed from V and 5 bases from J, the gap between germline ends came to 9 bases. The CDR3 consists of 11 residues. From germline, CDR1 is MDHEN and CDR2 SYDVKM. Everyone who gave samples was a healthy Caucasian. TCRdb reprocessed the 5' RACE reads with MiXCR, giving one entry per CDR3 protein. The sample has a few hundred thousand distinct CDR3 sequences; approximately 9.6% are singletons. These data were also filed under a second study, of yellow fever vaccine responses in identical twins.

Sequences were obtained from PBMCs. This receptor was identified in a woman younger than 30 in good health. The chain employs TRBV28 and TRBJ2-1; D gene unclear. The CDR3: CATNRNNEQFF. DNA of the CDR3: TGTGCCACCAACCGGAACAATGAGCAGTTCTTC.